This T cell receptor beta chain stems from a study of shared clonotypes between healthy human individuals (TCRdb year 2020). Describing the broader study: The cohort comprised a couple of women and a few men aged 18 to 49 years. Per donor, three plates each were used for CD4 naive and CD4 memory, two for CD8 naive, and one for CD8 memory. Blood TCR repertoires of roughly 5 healthy adults were deeply sequenced to estimate repertoire size and the extent of clonotype sharing between individuals. To increase sequencing depth and limit assay-specific biases, TCR repertoire library preparation and sequencing were carried out by different laboratories using diverse techniques. Between about 0.85 and 8.9 billion PBMCs per donor were obtained by leukapheresis. Beyond this particular receptor, the publication reports: Sampling was restricted to blood, and TCR repertoires in tissues likely differ from the TCR repertoires found in blood. Incomplete sequencing was indicated by rarefaction of sorted-subset datasets, despite the large sequencing depth. Pairwise subsampling led to the expectation that sequencing depth would affect the degree of clonotype sharing among donors. Larger estimated clonotype richness was generally found for naive subsets than for memory subsets. Compared with non-shared clonotypes, clonotypes shared by all four sorted-subset donors had higher generation probabilities. Because the study included a small number of donors, the genetic and exposure-history diversity represented was limited. About 4.5% of naive CD4, 3% to 4% of naive CD8, roughly 2.4% of memory CD4, and over 0.35% of memory CD8 clonotypes were shared across several donors.

The donors were healthy, HIV-negative adults with no recently reported acute infections or vaccinations. All donors were Caucasian adults living in Nashville, Tennessee, USA. CD4+ T cells were enriched by magnetic negative selection, after which naive cells were positively selected on CD45RA and the negative fraction was taken as the memory subset. Blood was obtained by leukapheresis, after which PBMCs were separated by Ficoll-Histopaque density gradient centrifugation and cryopreserved in liquid nitrogen vapor phase. Purity and quantity of every magnetically sorted T cell population were checked by analytical flow cytometry. Each sorted fraction had its genomic DNA isolated and then quantified by UV absorbance on a Nanodrop 2000c. V is cut by 6 bases and J by 4 bases, and the space between the germline ends is 6 bases. As encoded in the germline V gene, CDR1 is MDHEN while CDR2 is SYDVKM. The CDR3 contains 12 residues, cysteine and phenylalanine counted. The CDR3 DNA has 36 bases and is translated from base 1.

Using the deep immunoSEQ assay, multiplex PCR amplified TCR CDR3 regions from genomic DNA. For each cell subset, the extracted genomic DNA was distributed evenly across all wells of several immunoSEQ 96-well plates, and each plate served as one replicate. Each replicate PCR for sorted subsets received approximately 200 ng genomic DNA, equal to roughly 33,000 T cell genomes. Purified libraries were quantified with a Qubit 3.0 fluorometer, sized on a Bioanalyzer 2100, and re-quantified with the KAPA Library Quantification kit. Every immunoSEQ 96-well plate was sequenced on a dedicated single-read 150-cycle Illumina NextSeq 550 flow cell. The source study handled its data this way. Because the immunoSEQ output held only junctional sequences and lacked quality scores, the filtering could not match the filtering applied to full-length reads. Sequences were annotated with PyIR, a Python wrapper for IgBLAST v1.9, and V/J genes and CDR3 were assigned using IMGT germline references. Reads with weak V/J assignments (E-value above 1e-6), missing CDR3, stop codons, out-of-frame junctions, or ambiguous translated residues were removed. V3J clonotypes were defined as sequences sharing an identical inferred V gene, J gene, and CDR3 amino acid sequence. Percentage overlap between repertoires was computed as shared unique clonotypes divided by the size of the smaller repertoire. Richness of each repertoire was evaluated using RTK rarefaction, the Chao1 estimator, and Recon v2.1 estimates of unobserved clonotypes. Generation probabilities were computed with OLGA for all TCRbeta clonotypes obtained by the gDNA method from several donors. TCRdb holds this immuneACCESS table with in-frame rearrangements only. Some clones are missing; in checked studies, unresolved V genes explain under half, and the rest has no known cause. That table gives V, J and clone size, and the DNA gave D and trimming. The sample yields approximately 620,000 clones; 97% were counted once. Of the sample, approximately 0.057% falls within the top ten clones.

On this clone itself: The antigen it binds to is not known. No quality values exist for individual bases; no much larger clone is one base distant.

Sequenced input: naive CD4+ T cells sorted from blood. According to the study, the label for this sample's cell subset or site signals: CD45RA+ positively selected. The sequence was obtained from a woman in her thirties in good health. The chain links TRBV28 with TRBJ2-2, with no confidently assigned D gene. The bases are TGTGCCAGCAGATGGGTCACCGGGGAGCTGTTTTTT. It translates to CASRWVTGELFF.